This is a list of T cell receptor beta chains from one sample in a study of T cell responses to AZD1222 COVID-19 vaccine. The method was immunoSEQ multiplex PCR; TCRdb's version includes in-frame clones alone and lacks a portion of them. The sample lists approximately 110,000 clones, roughly 90% seen once, with 4% to 4.5% in the top ten. The specimen was peripheral blood, collected on day 0 of AZD1222 vaccination. Every receptor here comes from an adult in good health. The CDR3 runs from the conserved cysteine through the conserved F or W. The D gene is left open where the match is weak. Only part of the rows carry a size: once, few, many, or a class if the clone is expanded.

abundance: -
j_gene: TRBJ1-1
v_gene: TRBV6-5
d_gene: TRBD1
CDR3aa: CASSYDRGSTAEAFF
CDR3nt: TGTGCCAGCAGTTATGACAGGGGGAGTACCGCTGAAGCTTTCTTT

abundance: -
j_gene: TRBJ2-1
v_gene: TRBV7-2
d_gene: -
CDR3aa: CASKQPGSSKYNEQFF
CDR3nt: TGTGCCAGCAAACAACCGGGGTCTAGCAAGTACAATGAGCAGTTCTTC

abundance: -
j_gene: TRBJ1-1
v_gene: TRBV4-2
d_gene: TRBD1
CDR3aa: CASSQDPGQGGGTEAFF
CDR3nt: TGTGCCAGCAGCCAAGATCCCGGACAGGGCGGGGGAACTGAAGCTTTCTTT

abundance: -
j_gene: TRBJ2-7
v_gene: TRBV4-2
d_gene: -
CDR3aa: CASSQGGNPYEQYF
CDR3nt: TGTGCCAGCAGCCAAGGGGGGAACCCCTACGAGCAGTACTTC

abundance: few
j_gene: TRBJ1-1
v_gene: TRBV29-1
d_gene: -
CDR3aa: CSARTENTEAFF
CDR3nt: TGCAGCGCCCGGACCGAGAACACTGAAGCTTTCTTT

abundance: -
j_gene: TRBJ2-7
v_gene: TRBV5-1
d_gene: -
CDR3aa: CASSLSPGDSYEQYF
CDR3nt: TGCGCCAGCAGCTTGTCTCCAGGGGACTCCTACGAGCAGTACTTC

abundance: few
j_gene: TRBJ2-1
v_gene: TRBV5-1
d_gene: -
CDR3aa: CASSLLAGPSSHNEQFF
CDR3nt: TGCGCCAGCAGCTTGTTAGCCGGACCCAGCTCCCACAATGAGCAGTTCTTC

abundance: -
j_gene: TRBJ1-1
v_gene: TRBV6-5
d_gene: -
CDR3aa: CASGLGGGNTEAFF
CDR3nt: TGTGCCAGTGGTTTGGGGGGAGGGAACACTGAAGCTTTCTTT

abundance: few
j_gene: TRBJ1-2
v_gene: TRBV3-1/TRBV3-2
d_gene: -
CDR3aa: CASSQGVEGYTF
CDR3nt: TGTGCCAGCAGCCAAGGTGTCGAAGGCTACACCTTC

abundance: -
j_gene: TRBJ2-1
v_gene: TRBV7-8
d_gene: TRBD1
CDR3aa: CASSLRDRGDEQFF
CDR3nt: TGTGCCAGCAGCTTACGGGACAGGGGGGATGAGCAGTTCTTC

abundance: once
j_gene: TRBJ2-7
v_gene: TRBV29-1
d_gene: -
CDR3aa: CSVDRLLGSYEQYF
CDR3nt: TGCAGCGTTGACCGACTCCTGGGCTCCTACGAGCAGTACTTC

abundance: -
j_gene: TRBJ1-6
v_gene: TRBV4-1
d_gene: -
CDR3aa: CASSEGGLALHF
CDR3nt: TGCGCCAGCAGCGAAGGGGGGTTGGCCCTCCACTTT

abundance: -
j_gene: TRBJ2-7
v_gene: TRBV2
d_gene: TRBD2
CDR3aa: CASKFSGGPYEQYF
CDR3nt: TGTGCCAGCAAGTTTAGCGGGGGTCCGTACGAGCAGTACTTC

abundance: once
j_gene: TRBJ1-2
v_gene: TRBV5-1
d_gene: TRBD1
CDR3aa: CASSLDIFPRGAYGYTF
CDR3nt: TGCGCCAGCAGCTTGGACATCTTCCCCAGGGGGGCCTATGGCTACACCTTC

abundance: -
j_gene: TRBJ2-7
v_gene: TRBV5-6
d_gene: -
CDR3aa: CASSPLASRSYEQYF
CDR3nt: TGTGCCAGCAGCCCGCTCGCCAGCCGCTCCTACGAGCAGTACTTC

abundance: -
j_gene: TRBJ2-7
v_gene: TRBV3-1/TRBV3-2
d_gene: -
CDR3aa: CASRMRGAYEQYF
CDR3nt: TGTGCCAGCAGAATGAGGGGGGCCTACGAGCAGTACTTC

abundance: -
j_gene: TRBJ1-2
v_gene: TRBV30
d_gene: -
CDR3aa: CAWSADQIYGYTF
CDR3nt: TGTGCCTGGAGTGCGGACCAAATCTATGGCTACACCTTC

abundance: -
j_gene: TRBJ1-2
v_gene: TRBV6-1
d_gene: TRBD1
CDR3aa: CASNPGGSSGYTF
CDR3nt: TGTGCCAGCAACCCAGGGGGCTCAAGTGGCTACACCTTC

abundance: -
j_gene: TRBJ1-3
v_gene: TRBV30
d_gene: TRBD1
CDR3aa: CAWKAGGMGNTIYF
CDR3nt: TGTGCCTGGAAGGCAGGGGGCATGGGAAACACCATATATTTT

abundance: -
j_gene: TRBJ2-7
v_gene: TRBV9
d_gene: TRBD2
CDR3aa: CASSVGQGLAGTYEQYF
CDR3nt: TGTGCCAGCAGCGTAGGGCAGGGACTAGCGGGGACCTACGAGCAGTACTTC

abundance: -
j_gene: TRBJ1-1
v_gene: TRBV28
d_gene: -
CDR3aa: CASSLQMNTEAFF
CDR3nt: TGTGCCAGCAGTTTACAGATGAACACTGAAGCTTTCTTT

abundance: -
j_gene: TRBJ2-1
v_gene: TRBV29-1
d_gene: TRBD2
CDR3aa: CSFGTSGLGSYNEQFF
CDR3nt: TGCAGCTTCGGGACTAGCGGTTTAGGATCCTACAATGAGCAGTTCTTC

abundance: -
j_gene: TRBJ1-6
v_gene: TRBV6-5
d_gene: -
CDR3aa: CASIGLLNSPLHF
CDR3nt: TGTGCCAGCATCGGCCTATTAAATTCACCCCTCCACTTT

abundance: -
j_gene: TRBJ2-7
v_gene: TRBV5-1
d_gene: TRBD2
CDR3aa: CASRGTSGTPEQYF
CDR3nt: TGCGCCAGCCGCGGGACTAGCGGGACCCCCGAGCAGTACTTC

abundance: -
j_gene: TRBJ2-3
v_gene: TRBV19
d_gene: -
CDR3aa: CASSRGAPADTQYF
CDR3nt: TGTGCCAGTAGTCGTGGGGCCCCCGCAGATACGCAGTATTTT

abundance: -
j_gene: TRBJ2-7
v_gene: TRBV7-2
d_gene: TRBD1
CDR3aa: CASSPGQSSYEQYF
CDR3nt: TGTGCCAGCAGCCCGGGACAGAGCTCCTACGAGCAGTACTTC

abundance: -
j_gene: TRBJ1-3
v_gene: TRBV30
d_gene: TRBD1
CDR3aa: CAWGPGTGGSGNTIYF
CDR3nt: TGTGCCTGGGGCCCCGGGACAGGGGGCTCTGGAAACACCATATATTTT

abundance: -
j_gene: TRBJ1-6
v_gene: TRBV7-8
d_gene: TRBD1
CDR3aa: CASSLRGDSGGSPLHF
CDR3nt: TGTGCCAGCAGCTTACGGGGGGACAGCGGGGGTTCACCCCTCCACTTT

abundance: -
j_gene: TRBJ2-3
v_gene: TRBV7-2
d_gene: TRBD2
CDR3aa: CASRRAPASGSTDTQYF
CDR3nt: TGTGCCAGCCGTAGGGCCCCCGCTAGCGGGTCAACAGATACGCAGTATTTT

abundance: -
j_gene: TRBJ2-7
v_gene: TRBV20-1
d_gene: -
CDR3aa: CSASGPYEQYF
CDR3nt: TGCAGTGCTAGTGGACCTTACGAGCAGTACTTC

abundance: -
j_gene: TRBJ1-3
v_gene: TRBV19
d_gene: -
CDR3aa: CASGGRRSLAGNTIYF
CDR3nt: TGTGCCAGTGGGGGACGGCGATCGCTCGCTGGAAACACCATATATTTT

abundance: -
j_gene: TRBJ1-1
v_gene: TRBV7-9
d_gene: -
CDR3aa: CASSPGTANTEAFF
CDR3nt: TGTGCCAGCAGCCCCGGGACGGCGAACACTGAAGCTTTCTTT

abundance: -
j_gene: TRBJ1-6
v_gene: TRBV5-4
d_gene: -
CDR3aa: CASRQGYGNSPLHF
CDR3nt: TGTGCCAGCAGGCAGGGATACGGTAATTCACCCCTCCACTTT

abundance: -
j_gene: TRBJ2-1
v_gene: TRBV18
d_gene: TRBD2
CDR3aa: CASSPTVGLADNEQFF
CDR3nt: TGTGCCAGCTCACCGACCGTGGGACTAGCGGACAATGAGCAGTTCTTC

abundance: -
j_gene: TRBJ1-1
v_gene: TRBV7-2
d_gene: -
CDR3aa: CASSLSTSGTEAFF
CDR3nt: TGTGCCAGCAGCTTATCCACTAGTGGCACTGAAGCTTTCTTT

abundance: many
j_gene: TRBJ1-6
v_gene: TRBV12-5
d_gene: -
CDR3aa: CASGLVEYPLHF
CDR3nt: TGTGCTAGTGGTTTGGTAGAGTACCCCCTCCACTTT

abundance: once
j_gene: TRBJ1-6
v_gene: TRBV28
d_gene: -
CDR3aa: CASSSPGGVDSPLHF
CDR3nt: TGTGCCAGCAGTTCCCCGGGGGGGGTTGATTCACCCCTCCACTTT

abundance: -
j_gene: TRBJ1-4
v_gene: TRBV5-4
d_gene: -
CDR3aa: CASSPQGNEKLFF
CDR3nt: TGTGCCAGCAGCCCACAGGGAAATGAAAAACTGTTTTTT

abundance: -
j_gene: TRBJ2-1
v_gene: TRBV7-2
d_gene: TRBD2
CDR3aa: CASSLGISLAGVTYNEQFF
CDR3nt: TGTGCCAGCAGCTTAGGTATATCACTAGCGGGGGTTACTTACAATGAGCAGTTCTTC

abundance: once
j_gene: TRBJ2-1
v_gene: TRBV5-8
d_gene: TRBD2
CDR3aa: CASSSAGTSGYNEQFF
CDR3nt: TGTGCCAGCAGCTCCGCCGGGACTAGCGGCTACAATGAGCAGTTCTTC

abundance: once
j_gene: TRBJ1-1
v_gene: TRBV5-1
d_gene: -
CDR3aa: CASSLGSGGFAEAFF
CDR3nt: TGCGCCAGCAGCTTGGGGTCGGGGGGATTCGCTGAAGCTTTCTTT

abundance: -
j_gene: TRBJ2-2
v_gene: TRBV18
d_gene: TRBD1
CDR3aa: CASSPDRGSGELFF
CDR3nt: TGTGCCAGCTCACCCGACAGGGGATCCGGGGAGCTGTTTTTT

abundance: -
j_gene: TRBJ1-1
v_gene: TRBV4-2
d_gene: -
CDR3aa: CASSQGAVTEAFF
CDR3nt: TGTGCCAGCAGCCAAGGGGCCGTTACTGAAGCTTTCTTT

abundance: -
j_gene: TRBJ1-2
v_gene: TRBV7-8
d_gene: -
CDR3aa: CASTPNPGDNYGYTF
CDR3nt: TGTGCCAGCACCCCCAATCCAGGCGACAACTATGGCTACACCTTC

abundance: -
j_gene: TRBJ2-7
v_gene: TRBV12-3/TRBV12-4
d_gene: -
CDR3aa: CASSLGESYEQYF
CDR3nt: TGTGCCAGCAGTTTAGGGGAATCCTACGAGCAGTACTTC

abundance: -
j_gene: TRBJ1-2
v_gene: TRBV4-1
d_gene: TRBD1
CDR3aa: CASSHDSGQGYGYTF
CDR3nt: TGCGCCAGCAGCCATGACTCGGGACAGGGCTATGGCTACACCTTC

abundance: -
j_gene: TRBJ2-2
v_gene: TRBV6-4
d_gene: -
CDR3aa: CASSTNWQVNTGELFF
CDR3nt: TGTGCCAGCAGTACCAACTGGCAGGTTAACACCGGGGAGCTGTTTTTT

abundance: -
j_gene: TRBJ2-3
v_gene: TRBV25-1
d_gene: -
CDR3aa: CASSESPDTQYF
CDR3nt: TGTGCCAGCAGTGAATCCCCAGATACGCAGTATTTT

abundance: -
j_gene: TRBJ1-5
v_gene: TRBV2
d_gene: TRBD1
CDR3aa: CASRDHLDRVNQPQHF
CDR3nt: TGTGCCAGCAGGGACCACTTGGACAGGGTAAATCAGCCCCAGCATTTT

abundance: -
j_gene: TRBJ1-1
v_gene: TRBV5-4
d_gene: -
CDR3aa: CASSQTQGRGEAFF
CDR3nt: TGTGCCAGCAGCCAAACTCAGGGGAGGGGTGAAGCTTTCTTT